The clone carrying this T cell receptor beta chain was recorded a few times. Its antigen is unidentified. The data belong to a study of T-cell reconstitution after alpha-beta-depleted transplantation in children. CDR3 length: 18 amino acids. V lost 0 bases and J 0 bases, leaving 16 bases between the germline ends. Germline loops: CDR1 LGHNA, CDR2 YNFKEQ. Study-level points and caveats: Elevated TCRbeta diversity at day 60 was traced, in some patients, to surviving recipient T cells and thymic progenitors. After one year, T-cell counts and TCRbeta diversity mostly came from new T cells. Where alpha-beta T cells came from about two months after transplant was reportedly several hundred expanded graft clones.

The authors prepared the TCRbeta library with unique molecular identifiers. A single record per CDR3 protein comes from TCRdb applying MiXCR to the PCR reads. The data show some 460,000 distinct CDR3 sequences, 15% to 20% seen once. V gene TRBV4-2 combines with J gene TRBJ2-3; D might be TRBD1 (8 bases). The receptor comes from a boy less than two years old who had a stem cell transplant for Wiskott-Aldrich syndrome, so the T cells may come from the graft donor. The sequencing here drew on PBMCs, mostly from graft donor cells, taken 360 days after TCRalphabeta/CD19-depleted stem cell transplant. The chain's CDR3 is CASSQESHRGGSTDTQYF. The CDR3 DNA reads TGTGCCAGCAGCCAAGAGTCGCACAGGGGGGGGAGCACAGATACGCAGTATTTT.